This entry features one T cell receptor (beta chain) sequence. Regarding treatment: oral pan-JAK inhibitor, 5-10 mg twice daily. The sample comes from a study of CD8+ T cells in alopecia areata. The length of the CDR3 is 13 residues. Germline trimming cut 3 bases from V and 2 bases from J; bases unmatched to any gene: 1. Germline lookup yields CDR1 SQVTM and CDR2 ANQGSEA. As the sequencing template, cDNA was produced by extracting RNA and reverse transcribing it. Profiled with immunoSEQ multiplex PCR; TCRdb holds only in-frame clones, not every one. The sample comprises about 140,000 clones, roughly 82% of which are singletons, and roughly 25% rests with the top ten.

The clonotype originates from a human donor with alopecia areata. V gene TRBV29-1 combines with J gene TRBJ2-3; 8 bases fit TRBD1. The source was CD8+ T cells sorted from blood, collected at week 4, from a patient treated with tofacitinib. The CDR3 region has the DNA TGCAGCGTTGAGACAGGGGACACAGATACGCAGTATTTT. It codes for CSVETGDTDTQYF.